The next 29 T cell receptor beta chains were all read from a single sample in a study of patients and donors after allogeneic stem cell transplantation. TCRdb called the RT-PCR reads again in MiXCR, with one record for every CDR3 protein. The sample records around 200,000 distinct CDR3 sequences, roughly two fifths being singletons. The material sequenced was blood, either unsorted or a sorted T cell fraction (not recorded which). These receptors were collected from a human donor who was either an allogeneic HSCT recipient or a stem cell or donor lymphocyte infusion donor (not recorded which). It is not recorded whose cells these are; they may come from a transplant donor.

V usage is TRBV20-1 and J usage is TRBJ1-1, with 7 bases that match TRBD1. The CDR3 sequence is 16 residues long. V lost 3 bases, J lost 6 bases, and 16 bases stayed unmatched. Per the germline V gene, CDR1 is DFQATT and CDR2 is SNEGSKA (reference sequence). The chain's CDR3 is CSASGGMRGHRAEAFF. The CDR3 DNA sequence: TGCAGTGCTAGTGGAGGTATGAGGGGGCATCGGGCTGAAGCTTTCTTT.

The rearrangement joins TRBV5-1 to TRBJ2-1; D is possibly TRBD1 (5 bases). Trimming took off 0 bases at V and 9 bases at J, with 16 bases between the two ends. The CDR3 length is 15 residues. CDR1 is SGHRS and CDR2 is YFSETQ in the germline V gene. CDR3 sequence reads: CASSLVAGRMGEQFF. The DNA of the CDR3 is TGCGCCAGCAGCTTGGTTGCAGGGCGGATGGGTGAGCAGTTCTTC.

This clonotype occurred a few times. The genes are TRBV18 and TRBJ2-5, with D unclear. From germline, CDR1 is KGHSH and CDR2 LQKENI. Trimming pared 0 bases from V and 4 bases from J, leaving 6 bases between. CDR3 length: 13 amino acids. CDR3 amino acids: CASSPPNSETQYF. For the CDR3, the DNA is TGTGCCAGCTCACCACCGAACTCAGAGACCCAGTACTTC.

This clonotype was observed once. The V gene is TRBV5-1, the J gene TRBJ2-3, with D possibly matching TRBD2 (5 bases). V was shortened by 4 bases and J by 6 bases, with 9 bases between the two germline ends. The CDR3 runs to 12 residues. The germline CDR1 and CDR2 sequences are SGHRS and YFSETQ. The CDR3 reads CASSTTRDTQYF. In DNA, the CDR3 is TGCGCCAGCAGCACAACTAGGGATACGCAGTATTTT.

This chain links TRBV20-1 with TRBJ1-1; D gene unclear. Trimming removed 6 bases at V and 8 bases at J, with 19 bases between. Looked up from germline, CDR1 is DFQATT and CDR2 is SNEGSKA (reference sequence). The CDR3 sequence is 13 residues long. CDR3 loop: CSALGPLRSEAFF. DNA for the CDR3: TGCAGTGCCCTCGGGCCCCTCAGGTCGGAAGCTTTCTTT.

There are a few counts of this clonotype. The genes are TRBV5-5 and TRBJ2-6; tentatively, D is TRBD1 (6 bases). Trimming removed 4 bases from V and 1 base from J, with 15 bases in between. Germline CDR1 and CDR2: SGHKS and YYEKEE (reference sequence). The CDR3 runs 17 residues. DNA of the CDR3: TGTGCCAGCAGCACTTACAGGGTTGTGTCTGGGGCCAACGTCCTGACTTTC. As protein: CASSTYRVVSGANVLTF.

The chain recombines TRBV6-2 or TRBV6-3 with TRBJ1-4; D not certain. Germline values: CDR1 MNHEY, CDR2 SVGEGT. The V gene lost 7 bases and the J gene lost 8 bases, with 8 bases spanning the gap. CDR3 size: 11 residues. CDR3: CASTFGEKLFF. The CDR3 coding sequence is TGTGCCAGCACCTTTGGAGAAAAACTGTTTTTT.

The chain is built from TRBV28 and TRBJ2-7; D gene unclear. The CDR3 totals 13 residues. CDR1 MDHEN and CDR2 SYDVKM come from the germline V gene. Trimming cost V 2 bases and J 6 bases, with 11 bases left between them. CDR3 nucleotides: TGTGCCAGCAGTTTAGGCAGTCTCGGCGAGCAGTACTTC. As protein: CASSLGSLGEQYF. Drawing the rest from reference TRBV28 and TRBJ2-7, the complete variable domain is DVKVTQSSRYLVKRTGEKVFLECVQDMDHENMFWYRQDPGLGLRLIYFSYDVKMKEKGDIPEGYSVSREKKERFSLILESASTNQTSMYLCASSLGSLGEQYFGPGTRLTVT.

The CDR3 DNA sequence: TGTGCCACCAGCAGAGGCCGGGACAACCCCTACGAGCAGTACTTC. Encoded protein: CATSRGRDNPYEQYF. V and J are TRBV15 and TRBJ2-7, with TRBD1 as a possible D gene (6 bases). Germline CDR1 LNHNV, CDR2 YYDKDF (reference sequence). The CDR3 totals 15 residues. The germline V and J ends were trimmed by 1 base and 2 bases, with 12 bases remaining between them.

In its sample, this clonotype was seen a few times. J is TRBJ1-1 and V is TRBV27; weak D call: TRBD1 (6 bases). In germline, CDR1 is MNHEY, CDR2 SMNVEV (reference sequence). The CDR3 runs to 16 residues. V was clipped by 5 bases and J by 0 bases, with 16 bases between them. As DNA, the CDR3 is TGTGCCAGCAGTACAGGGACCTTACGCATGAACACTGAAGCTTTCTTT. Translation: CASSTGTLRMNTEAFF.

CDR3 loop: CASSPPLLSPLHF. CDR3 nucleotides: TGTGCCAGCTCACCACCTCTTCTTTCACCCCTCCACTTT. The chain carries TRBV18 and TRBJ1-6, with D hard to call. V lost 0 bases, J lost 9 bases, and 6 bases lay in between. Germline V gene lookup returns CDR1 KGHSH and CDR2 LQKENI. The CDR3 has 13 amino acids.

This clonotype was seen a few times. The chain employs TRBV18 and TRBJ2-1; perhaps TRBD2 as D (6 bases). Trimming removed 5 bases at V and 0 bases at J, with 11 bases between. The CDR3 consists of 15 residues. Germline CDR1 reads KGHSH; CDR2 reads LQKENI. The CDR3, as DNA: TGTGCCAGCTCAGACCGGGACTTCTCCTACAATGAGCAGTTCTTC. This translates into CASSDRDFSYNEQFF.

This clonotype was found a few times. The V gene is TRBV12-5, the J gene TRBJ2-3; maybe TRBD1 (6 bases). CDR1 is LGHNT and CDR2 is FRNRAP in the germline V gene. There are 16 residues in the CDR3. The V end was cut by 6 bases, the J end by 0 bases, with 16 bases between. The CDR3 nucleotides are TGTGCTAGTGGCCTTGGGGGCCCCCCTAGCACAGATACGCAGTATTTT. Translated: CASGLGGPPSTDTQYF.

The chain couples TRBV28 to TRBJ1-3; D not resolved. Germline CDR1 is MDHEN and CDR2 is SYDVKM. Trimming left V 6 bases short and J 5 bases short, with 11 bases between. This CDR3 is 13 amino acids long. The CDR3 coding sequence is TGTGCCAGCAGCCCCGGCGGCCGAAACACCATATATTTT. Translation gives CASSPGGRNTIYF.

CDR3 loop: CSVELAGGPGTQYF. In DNA form, the CDR3 reads TGCAGCGTTGAACTAGCGGGGGGGCCGGGTACGCAGTATTTT. The V call is TRBV29-1, the J call TRBJ2-3; 12 nucleotides match TRBD2. Losses at the gene ends were 2 bases for V and 8 bases for J; bases not matched to a gene: 5. The CDR3 has 14 amino acids. Per the germline V gene, CDR1 is SQVTM and CDR2 is ANQGSEA.

This chain connects TRBV7-2 to TRBJ1-1, with D unclear. This CDR3 is 16 amino acids long. Trimming removed 6 bases at V and 1 base at J, with 18 bases between. Per germline, CDR1 SGHTA and CDR2 FQGNSA. CDR3 nucleotides: TGTGCCAGCAGAGAACAACTCCTAAAACGGAACACTGAAGCTTTCTTT. Amino acid sequence: CASREQLLKRNTEAFF.

The chain links TRBV5-4 to TRBJ2-5; D is undetermined. The germline V and J ends were trimmed by 1 base and 0 bases, with 10 bases remaining between them. Germline CDR1 is SGHNT and CDR2 is YYREEE (reference sequence). There are 15 residues in the CDR3. The CDR3 coding sequence is TGTGCCAGCAGCTTGACACCCGCGTACCAAGAGACCCAGTACTTC. This translates into CASSLTPAYQETQYF.

This clonotype is a singleton in its sample. The gene calls are TRBV29-1 and TRBJ1-2; 9 nucleotides match TRBD1. Trimming cost V 4 bases and J 8 bases; bases outside gene matches: 11. Germline V gene data show CDR1 as SQVTM and CDR2 as ANQGSEA. The CDR3 is 14 amino acids. The CDR3 here is CSVGTGGATGGYTF. CDR3 in DNA: TGCAGCGTTGGTACAGGGGGCGCAACGGGAGGCTACACCTTC. The entire variable domain, with the rest obtained from reference TRBV29-1 and TRBJ1-2, is as follows: SAVISQKPSRDICQRGTSLTIQCQVDSQVTMMFWYRQQPGQSLTLIATANQGSEATYESGFVIDKFPISRPNLTFSTLTVSNMSPEDSSIYLCSVGTGGATGGYTFGSGTRLTVV.

This clonotype was seen a handful of times. The genes are TRBV12-3 or TRBV12-4 and TRBJ1-4; TRBD1 is a possible D gene (6 bases). V dropped 3 bases and J dropped 7 bases, with 15 bases sitting between them. There are 15 residues in the CDR3. CDR3 in DNA: TGTGCCAGCAGTTTCCCCGGGAAGGGGGGTGAAAAACTGTTTTTT. As protein: CASSFPGKGGEKLFF.

This clonotype was picked up a small number of times. The genes are TRBV12-3 or TRBV12-4 and TRBJ1-6; TRBD1 matches at 7 bases. Germline trimming cut 6 bases from V and 10 bases from J; bases unmatched to any gene: 9. The CDR3 runs to 14 residues. CDR3: CASSTGTAGSPLHF. CDR3 in DNA: TGTGCCAGCAGCACCGGGACAGCTGGATCACCCCTCCACTTT.

This clonotype was detected once. The chain is built from TRBV24-1 and TRBJ2-1; TRBD2 aligns across 11 bases. Unmatched junction bases numbered 4, after V lost 4 bases and J lost 6 bases. The CDR3 spans 15 residues. CDR1 is KGHDR, CDR2 SFDVKD, per germline. The CDR3 nucleotides read TGTGCCACCAGTGAACTAGCGGGGGAAAGCAATGAGCAGTTCTTC. Residues: CATSELAGESNEQFF.

This clonotype was observed a handful of times. The chain employs TRBV7-3 and TRBJ1-1; D uncertain. Deletions cut 8 bases from V and 0 bases from J, with 10 bases between. CDR1 and CDR2 (germline): SGHTA, FQGTGA. The CDR3 length is 13 residues. CDR3 bases: TGTGCCAGCGCCGCGGCCATGAACACTGAAGCTTTCTTT. This codes for CASAAAMNTEAFF. Using reference TRBV7-3 and TRBJ1-1 for the parts outside the CDR3, the full variable domain is GAGVSQTPSNKVTEKGKYVELRCDPISGHTALYWYRQSLGQGPEFLIYFQGTGAADDSGLPNDRFFAVRPEGSVSTLKIQRTERGDSAVYLCASAAAMNTEAFFGQGTRLTVV.

The rearrangement joins TRBV20-1 to TRBJ2-7, with no clear D. The CDR3 is made up of 12 amino acids. The germline V and J ends were trimmed by 3 bases and 1 base, with 7 bases remaining between them. Per germline, CDR1 DFQATT and CDR2 SNEGSKA (reference sequence). CDR3 loop: CSARGRSYEQYF. The CDR3 DNA sequence: TGCAGTGCTAGGGGCAGGTCCTACGAGCAGTACTTC.

V is TRBV4-1 and J is TRBJ1-1, with 9 bases matching TRBD1. With 6 bases clipped from V and 3 bases from J, the junction kept 5 bases outside the gene matches. CDR1 is MGHRA, CDR2 YSYEKL, per germline. The CDR3 loop spans 14 amino acids. DNA for the CDR3: TGCGCCAGCAGAGGGACAGGGATGCACACTGAAGCTTTCTTT. Its protein product is CASRGTGMHTEAFF.

The V and J genes are TRBV2 and TRBJ1-2; TRBD1 matches 9 bases. The CDR3 runs 15 residues. V gave up 6 bases and J gave up 2 bases; unmatched junction bases: 7. Germline CDR1 SNHLY, CDR2 FYNNEI. In DNA, the CDR3 is TGTGCCAGCAGGGAACAGGGGGCCATAAACTATGGCTACACCTTC. It is translated as CASREQGAINYGYTF.

J is TRBJ2-2 and V is TRBV7-2; no clear D gene. Trimming stripped 0 bases from V and 5 bases from J, with 7 bases between. CDR1 is SGHTA and CDR2 is FQGNSA in the germline V gene. The CDR3 has 14 residues. This chain's CDR3 is CASSLARRTGELFF. In nucleotides, the CDR3 is TGTGCCAGCAGCTTAGCGCGGAGAACCGGGGAGCTGTTTTTT.

The V call is TRBV28, the J call TRBJ1-2; D is ambiguous. The CDR3 extends over 11 amino acids. Trimming pared 8 bases from V and 8 bases from J, leaving 12 bases between. Germline-derived CDR1 and CDR2 are MDHEN and SYDVKM. The CDR3 DNA sequence: TGTGCCAGCGTCTCCTTTTGGGGCTACACCTTC. This sequence encodes CASVSFWGYTF.

This clonotype was counted a single time. CDR3 DNA: TGTGCCAGCAGTGCGACGACAGGGGTGGGGAACACTGAAGCTTTCTTT. Its translation: CASSATTGVGNTEAFF. The rearrangement uses TRBV27 and TRBJ1-1; 8 bases are shared with TRBD1. CDR1 is MNHEY, CDR2 SMNVEV, per germline (reference sequence). V was pared by 5 bases and J by 1 base, with 9 bases of the junction left unmatched. The CDR3 is made up of 16 amino acids.

On this clonotype itself: An end of the junction does not agree with germline; a read error may underlie this. The V call is TRBV28, the J call TRBJ1-2; maybe TRBD1 (5 bases). The CDR3 runs to 12 residues. Per the germline V gene, CDR1 is MDHEN and CDR2 is SYDVKM. CDR3 sequence (DNA): TGTGCCAGCAGCACCGGGACCGCCCGTAAGAACTTC. Protein product: CASSTGTARKNF.